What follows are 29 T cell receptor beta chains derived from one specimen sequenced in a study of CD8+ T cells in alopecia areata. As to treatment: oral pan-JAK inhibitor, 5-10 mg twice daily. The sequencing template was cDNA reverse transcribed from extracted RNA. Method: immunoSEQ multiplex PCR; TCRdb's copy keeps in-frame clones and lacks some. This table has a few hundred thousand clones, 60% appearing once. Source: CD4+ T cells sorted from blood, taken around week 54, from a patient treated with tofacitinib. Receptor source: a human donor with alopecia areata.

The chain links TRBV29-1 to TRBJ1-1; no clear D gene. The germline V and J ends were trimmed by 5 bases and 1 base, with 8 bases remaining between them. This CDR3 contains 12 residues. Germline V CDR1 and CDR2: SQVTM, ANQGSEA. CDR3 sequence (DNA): TGCAGCGTTAAAAAGCGGAACACTGAAGCTTTCTTT. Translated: CSVKKRNTEAFF.

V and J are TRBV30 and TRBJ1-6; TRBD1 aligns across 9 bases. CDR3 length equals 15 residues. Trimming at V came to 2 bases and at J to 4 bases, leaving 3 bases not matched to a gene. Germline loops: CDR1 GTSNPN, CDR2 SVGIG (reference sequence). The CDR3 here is CAWSPGTGYNSPLHF. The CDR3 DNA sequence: TGTGCCTGGAGTCCCGGGACAGGGTATAATTCACCCCTCCACTTT.

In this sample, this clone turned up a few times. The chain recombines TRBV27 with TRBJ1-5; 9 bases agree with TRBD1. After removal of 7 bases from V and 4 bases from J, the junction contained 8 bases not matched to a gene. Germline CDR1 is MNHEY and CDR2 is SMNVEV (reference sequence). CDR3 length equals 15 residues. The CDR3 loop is CASNRTGTGNQPQHF. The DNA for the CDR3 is TGTGCCAGCAACAGAACCGGGACAGGGAATCAGCCCCAGCATTTT.

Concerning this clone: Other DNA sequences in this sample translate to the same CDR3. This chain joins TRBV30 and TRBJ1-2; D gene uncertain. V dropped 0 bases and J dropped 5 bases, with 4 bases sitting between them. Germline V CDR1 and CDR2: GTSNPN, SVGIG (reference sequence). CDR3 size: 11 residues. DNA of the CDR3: TGTGCCTGGAGTGTACTTTATGGCTACACCTTC. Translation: CAWSVLYGYTF. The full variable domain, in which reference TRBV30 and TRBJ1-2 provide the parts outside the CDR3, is SQTIHQWPATLVQPVGSPLSLECTVEGTSNPNLYWYRQAAGRGLQLLFYSVGIGQISSEVPQNLSASRPQDRQFILSSKKLLLSDSGFYLCAWSVLYGYTFGSGTRLTVV.

The CDR3 loop is CAWSLGAGANVLTF. CDR3 coding DNA: TGTGCCTGGAGTCTGGGGGCCGGGGCCAACGTCCTGACTTTC. V gene TRBV30 combines with J gene TRBJ2-6; tentatively, D is TRBD1 (6 bases). Trimming removed 2 bases at V and 4 bases at J, with 9 bases between. The V gene's germline CDR1 is GTSNPN and CDR2 SVGIG (reference sequence). There are 14 residues in the CDR3.

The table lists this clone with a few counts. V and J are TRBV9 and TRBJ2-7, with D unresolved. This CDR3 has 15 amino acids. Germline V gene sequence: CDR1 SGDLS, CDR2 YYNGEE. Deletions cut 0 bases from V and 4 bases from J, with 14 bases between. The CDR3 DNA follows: TGTGCCAGCAGCGTAGGTGGCTGGGGTAGTTACGAGCAGTACTTC. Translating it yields CASSVGGWGSYEQYF.

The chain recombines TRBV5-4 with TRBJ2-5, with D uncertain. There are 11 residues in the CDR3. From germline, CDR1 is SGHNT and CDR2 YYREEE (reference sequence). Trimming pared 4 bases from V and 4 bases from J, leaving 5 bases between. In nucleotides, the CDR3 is TGTGCCAGCAGCGTCGGAGAGACCCAGTACTTC. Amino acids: CASSVGETQYF.

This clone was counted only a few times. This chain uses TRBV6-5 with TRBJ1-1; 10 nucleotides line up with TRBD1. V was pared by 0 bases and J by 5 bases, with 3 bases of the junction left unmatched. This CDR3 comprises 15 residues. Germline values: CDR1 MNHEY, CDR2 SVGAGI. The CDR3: CASSYSTGGWTEAFF. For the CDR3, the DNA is TGTGCCAGCAGTTACTCGACAGGGGGCTGGACTGAAGCTTTCTTT.

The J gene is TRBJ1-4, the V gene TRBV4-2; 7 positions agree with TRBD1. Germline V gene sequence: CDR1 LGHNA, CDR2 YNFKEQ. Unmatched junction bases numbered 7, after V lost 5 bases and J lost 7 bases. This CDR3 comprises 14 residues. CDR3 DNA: TGTGCCAGCAGCACCAGGGGGATACGTGAAAAACTGTTTTTT. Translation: CASSTRGIREKLFF.

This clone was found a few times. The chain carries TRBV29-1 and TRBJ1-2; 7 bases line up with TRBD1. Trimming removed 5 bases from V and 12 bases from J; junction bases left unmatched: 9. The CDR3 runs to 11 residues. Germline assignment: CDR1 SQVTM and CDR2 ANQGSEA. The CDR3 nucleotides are TGCAGCGTTTACCAGACAGGGTATAACACCTTC. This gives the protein CSVYQTGYNTF.

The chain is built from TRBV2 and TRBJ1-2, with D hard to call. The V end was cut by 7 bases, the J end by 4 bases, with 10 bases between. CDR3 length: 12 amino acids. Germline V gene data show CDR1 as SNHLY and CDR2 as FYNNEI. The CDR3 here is CASTSTGYGYTF. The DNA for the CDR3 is TGTGCCAGCACTTCGACCGGCTATGGCTACACCTTC.

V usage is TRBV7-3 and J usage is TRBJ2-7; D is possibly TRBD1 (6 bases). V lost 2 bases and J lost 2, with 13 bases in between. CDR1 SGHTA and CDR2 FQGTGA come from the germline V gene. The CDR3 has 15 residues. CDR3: CASSLAGRGPYEQYF. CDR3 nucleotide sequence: TGTGCCAGCAGCTTAGCTGGCAGGGGTCCCTACGAGCAGTACTTC.

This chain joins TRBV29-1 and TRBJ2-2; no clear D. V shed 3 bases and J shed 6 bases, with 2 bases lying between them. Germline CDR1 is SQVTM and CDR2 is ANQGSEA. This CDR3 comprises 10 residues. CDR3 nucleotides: TGCAGCGTTGACTCCGGGGAGCTGTTTTTT. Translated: CSVDSGELFF.

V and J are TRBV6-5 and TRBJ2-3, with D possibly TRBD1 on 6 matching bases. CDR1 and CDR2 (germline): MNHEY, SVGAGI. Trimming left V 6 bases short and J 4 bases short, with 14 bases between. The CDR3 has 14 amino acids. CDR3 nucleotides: TGTGCCAGCAGAGAACTGGGACAACCAGATACGCAGTATTTT. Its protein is CASRELGQPDTQYF.

The CDR3 spells CSVEETLGGYTF. CDR3 nucleotide sequence: TGCAGCGTTGAAGAAACCCTTGGAGGCTACACCTTC. This rearrangement joins TRBV29-1 to TRBJ1-2; D remains unclear. Germline V gene lookup returns CDR1 SQVTM and CDR2 ANQGSEA. The V and J ends lost 0 bases and 8 bases respectively, with 10 bases between them. The CDR3 length is 12 residues.

CDR3 DNA: TGTGCCAGCAGCGTAGACCGAGTGACTGAAGTGGATCGGGGCAATCAGCCCCAGCATTTT. Its translation is CASSVDRVTEVDRGNQPQHF. This chain connects TRBV9 to TRBJ1-5; D call uncertain. The ends were cut back, 0 bases at V and 2 bases at J, with 24 bases in the middle. The CDR3 spans 20 residues. The germline V gene has CDR1 SGDLS and CDR2 YYNGEE.

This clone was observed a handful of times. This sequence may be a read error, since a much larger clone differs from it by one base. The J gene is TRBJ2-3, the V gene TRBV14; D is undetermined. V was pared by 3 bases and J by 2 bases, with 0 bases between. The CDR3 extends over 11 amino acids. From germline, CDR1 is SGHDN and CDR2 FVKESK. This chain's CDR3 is CASSHTDTQYF. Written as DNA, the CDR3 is TGTGCCAGCAGCCACACAGATACGCAGTATTTT.

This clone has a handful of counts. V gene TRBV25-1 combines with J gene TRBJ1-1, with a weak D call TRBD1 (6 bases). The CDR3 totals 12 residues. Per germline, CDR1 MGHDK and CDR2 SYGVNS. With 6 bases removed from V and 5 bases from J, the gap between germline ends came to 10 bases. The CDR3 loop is CASRGGETEAFF. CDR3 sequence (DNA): TGTGCCAGCAGAGGGGGTGAGACTGAAGCTTTCTTT. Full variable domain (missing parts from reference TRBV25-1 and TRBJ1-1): EADIYQTPRYLVIGTGKKITLECSQTMGHDKMYWYQQDPGMELHLIHYSYGVNSTEKGDLSSESTVSRIRTEHFPLTLESARPSHTSQYLCASRGGETEAFFGQGTRLTVV.

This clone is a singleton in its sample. The DNA for the CDR3 is TGTGCCTGGAGATCCGGGACTAGATACAATGAGCAGTTCTTC. It yields the protein CAWRSGTRYNEQFF. This rearrangement joins TRBV30 to TRBJ2-1, with TRBD2 matching 8 bases. The V and J ends lost 3 bases and 4 bases, in that order; junction bases with no gene match: 5. In germline, CDR1 is GTSNPN, CDR2 SVGIG (reference sequence). The CDR3 contains 14 residues.

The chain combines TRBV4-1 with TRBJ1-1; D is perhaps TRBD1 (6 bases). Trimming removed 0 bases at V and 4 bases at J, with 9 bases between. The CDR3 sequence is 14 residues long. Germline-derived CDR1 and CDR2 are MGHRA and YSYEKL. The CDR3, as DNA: TGCGCCAGCAGCCAAGAGAGGGGGACCACTGAAGCTTTCTTT. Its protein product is CASSQERGTTEAFF.

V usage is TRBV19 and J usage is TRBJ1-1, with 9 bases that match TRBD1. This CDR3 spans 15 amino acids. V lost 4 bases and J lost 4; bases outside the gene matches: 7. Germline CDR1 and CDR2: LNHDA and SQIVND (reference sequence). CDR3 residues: CASSTILGQGTEAFF. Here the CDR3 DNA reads TGTGCCAGTAGTACCATTTTGGGACAGGGCACTGAAGCTTTCTTT.

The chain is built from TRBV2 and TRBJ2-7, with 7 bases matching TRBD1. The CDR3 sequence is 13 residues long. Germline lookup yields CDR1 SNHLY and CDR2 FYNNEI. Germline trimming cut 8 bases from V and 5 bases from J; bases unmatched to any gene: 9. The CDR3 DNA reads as TGTGCCAGCTCCTCGGACAGGTGGAACGAGCAGTACTTC. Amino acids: CASSSDRWNEQYF.

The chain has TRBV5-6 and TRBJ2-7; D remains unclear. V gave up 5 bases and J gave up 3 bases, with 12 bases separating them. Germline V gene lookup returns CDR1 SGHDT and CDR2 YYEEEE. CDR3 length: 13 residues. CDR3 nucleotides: TGTGCCAGCAGTCTCCAATCAGGCTACGAGCAGTACTTC. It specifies CASSLQSGYEQYF.

The chain's CDR3 is CAWKGDHNYGYTF. The CDR3 bases are TGTGCCTGGAAGGGAGATCATAACTATGGCTACACCTTC. The V and J genes are TRBV30 and TRBJ1-2; D is ambiguous. The length of the CDR3 is 13 residues. V was trimmed by 4 bases and J by 1 base, leaving 10 bases between them. CDR1 is GTSNPN and CDR2 is SVGIG in the germline V gene (reference sequence).

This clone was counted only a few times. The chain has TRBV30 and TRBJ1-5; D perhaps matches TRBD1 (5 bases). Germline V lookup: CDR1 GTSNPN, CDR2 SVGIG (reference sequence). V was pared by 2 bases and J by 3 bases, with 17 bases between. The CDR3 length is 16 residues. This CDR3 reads CAWSRRGGFDNQPQHF. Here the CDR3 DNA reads TGTGCCTGGAGTCGTCGGGGGGGGTTTGACAATCAGCCCCAGCATTTT.

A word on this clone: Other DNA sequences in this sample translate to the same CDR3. The CDR3 spells CASSPTTDTQYF. CDR3 nucleotide sequence: TGTGCCAGCAGCCCAACTACGGATACGCAGTATTTT. The gene calls are TRBV7-8 and TRBJ2-3; no clear D gene. Trimming took off 5 bases at V and 6 bases at J, with 9 bases between the two ends. There are 12 residues in the CDR3. Germline CDR1 and CDR2: SGHVS and FQNEAQ.

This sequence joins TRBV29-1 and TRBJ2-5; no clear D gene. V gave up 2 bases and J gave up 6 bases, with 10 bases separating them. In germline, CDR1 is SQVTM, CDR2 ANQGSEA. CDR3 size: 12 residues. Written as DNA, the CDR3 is TGCAGCGTTGAACCCGGTAGGCAGACCCAGTACTTC. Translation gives CSVEPGRQTQYF. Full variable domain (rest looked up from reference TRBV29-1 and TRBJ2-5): SAVISQKPSRDICQRGTSLTIQCQVDSQVTMMFWYRQQPGQSLTLIATANQGSEATYESGFVIDKFPISRPNLTFSTLTVSNMSPEDSSIYLCSVEPGRQTQYFGPGTRLLVL.

CDR3 DNA sequence: TGCAGCTTTCACTACTACAATGAGCAGTTCTTC. Encoded protein: CSFHYYNEQFF. J is TRBJ2-1 and V is TRBV29-1; D is unclear. The CDR3 runs to 11 residues. The germline V gene encodes CDR1 SQVTM and CDR2 ANQGSEA. V lost 8 bases, J lost 3 bases, and 8 bases lay in between.

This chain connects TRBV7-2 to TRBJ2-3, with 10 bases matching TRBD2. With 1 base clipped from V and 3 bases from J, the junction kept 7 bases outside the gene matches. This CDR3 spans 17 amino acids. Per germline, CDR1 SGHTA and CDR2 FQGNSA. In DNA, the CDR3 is TGTGCCAGCAGCTTAGACCCAGCGGGGGGGAGAACAGATACGCAGTATTTT. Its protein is CASSLDPAGGRTDTQYF.